Below, one T cell receptor beta chain is given with its context. The data were taken from a study of blood T cell repertoires in COVID-19. Across the study: Spain, Italy and the United States supplied samples that represented acute and convalescent COVID-19. T cells, B-cell-depleted T cells, or PBMCs supplied cDNA or gDNA.

Authors' data handling: Reference gene primer amplification gave nucleated cell count estimates. Measured with immunoSEQ multiplex PCR; TCRdb has only the in-frame clones, and not every one. The V and J calls and clone size are taken from that table; D and trimming were inferred from the DNA. The repertoire holds 150,000 to 200,000 clones, with around 74% as singletons. This CDR3 spans 13 amino acids. Germline loops: CDR1 MNHEY, CDR2 SVGAGI. Deletions cut 6 bases from V and 4 bases from J, with 12 bases between. The specimen sequenced was peripheral blood. The origin of this receptor is a woman aged 80 or over with acute or convalescent COVID-19. The V and J genes are TRBV6-5 and TRBJ1-1; D ambiguous. The CDR3 spells CASRYSPGTEAFF. The DNA for the CDR3 is TGTGCCAGCAGATACAGCCCAGGCACTGAAGCTTTCTTT.